The T cell receptor (beta chain) described here comes from a study of blood T cell repertoires in COVID-19. V lost 2 bases to trimming and J lost 6 bases; unmatched junction nucleotides: 2. The CDR3 spans 12 residues. Germline V gene data show CDR1 as GTSNPN and CDR2 as SVGIG (reference sequence). Repertoires were generated with immunoSEQ multiplex PCR, while TCRdb's copy carries only in-frame clones and drops some. There are some 240,000 clones in the sample; approximately 89% occur only once, and 9.5% to 13% lies in the top ten. The chain has TRBV30 and TRBJ2-3, with 7 bases lining up with TRBD2. This receptor was obtained from a woman in her 70s with COVID-19, enrolled during active disease. Sequenced material: peripheral blood. Written as DNA, the CDR3 is TGTGCCTGGAGTCCCGGGGGGGATACGCAGTATTTT. It yields the protein CAWSPGGDTQYF.